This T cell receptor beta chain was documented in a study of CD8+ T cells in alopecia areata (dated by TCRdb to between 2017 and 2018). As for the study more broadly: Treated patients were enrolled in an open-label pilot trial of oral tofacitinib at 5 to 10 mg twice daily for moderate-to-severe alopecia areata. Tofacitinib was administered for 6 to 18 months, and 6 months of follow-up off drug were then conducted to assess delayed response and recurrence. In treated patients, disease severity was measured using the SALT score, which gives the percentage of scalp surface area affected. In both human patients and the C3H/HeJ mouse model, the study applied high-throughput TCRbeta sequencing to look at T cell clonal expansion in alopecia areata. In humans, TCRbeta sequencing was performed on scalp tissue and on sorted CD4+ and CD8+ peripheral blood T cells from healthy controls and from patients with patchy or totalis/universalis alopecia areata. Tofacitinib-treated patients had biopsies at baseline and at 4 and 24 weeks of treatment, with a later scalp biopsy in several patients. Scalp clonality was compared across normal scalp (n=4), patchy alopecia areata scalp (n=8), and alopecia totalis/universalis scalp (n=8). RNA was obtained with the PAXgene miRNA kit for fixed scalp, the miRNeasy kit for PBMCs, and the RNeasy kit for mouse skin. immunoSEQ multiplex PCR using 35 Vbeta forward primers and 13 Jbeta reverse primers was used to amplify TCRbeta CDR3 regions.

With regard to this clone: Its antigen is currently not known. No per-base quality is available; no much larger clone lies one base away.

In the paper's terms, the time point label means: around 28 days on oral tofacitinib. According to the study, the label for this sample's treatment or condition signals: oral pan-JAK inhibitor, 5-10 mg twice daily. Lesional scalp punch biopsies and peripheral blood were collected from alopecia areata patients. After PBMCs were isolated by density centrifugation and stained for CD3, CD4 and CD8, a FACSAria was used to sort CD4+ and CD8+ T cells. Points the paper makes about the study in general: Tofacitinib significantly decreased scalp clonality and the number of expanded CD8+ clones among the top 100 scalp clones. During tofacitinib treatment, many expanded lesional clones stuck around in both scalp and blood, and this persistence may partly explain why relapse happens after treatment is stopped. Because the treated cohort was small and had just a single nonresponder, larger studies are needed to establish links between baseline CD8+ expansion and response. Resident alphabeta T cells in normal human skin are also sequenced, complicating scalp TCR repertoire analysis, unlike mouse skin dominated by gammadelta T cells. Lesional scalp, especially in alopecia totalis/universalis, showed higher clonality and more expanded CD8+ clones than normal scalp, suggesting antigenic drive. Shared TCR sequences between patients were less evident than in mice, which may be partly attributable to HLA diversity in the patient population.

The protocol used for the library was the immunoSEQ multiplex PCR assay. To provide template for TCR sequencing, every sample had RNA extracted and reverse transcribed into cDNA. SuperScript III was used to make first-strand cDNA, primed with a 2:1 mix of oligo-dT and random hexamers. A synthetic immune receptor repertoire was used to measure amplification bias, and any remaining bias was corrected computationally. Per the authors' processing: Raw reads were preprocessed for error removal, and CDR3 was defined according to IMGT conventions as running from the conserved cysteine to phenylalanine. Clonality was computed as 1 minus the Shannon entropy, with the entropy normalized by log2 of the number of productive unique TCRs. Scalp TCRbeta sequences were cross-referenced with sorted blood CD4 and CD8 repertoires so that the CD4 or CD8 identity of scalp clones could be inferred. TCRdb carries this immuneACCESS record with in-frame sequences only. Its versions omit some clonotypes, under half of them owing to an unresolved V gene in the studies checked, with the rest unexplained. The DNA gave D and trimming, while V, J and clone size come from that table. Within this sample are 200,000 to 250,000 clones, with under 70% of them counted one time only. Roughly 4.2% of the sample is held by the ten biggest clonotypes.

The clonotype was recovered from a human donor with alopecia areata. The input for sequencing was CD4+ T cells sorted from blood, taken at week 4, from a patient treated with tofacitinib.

The CDR3 is CASSHGGNYGYTF. The DNA sequence is as follows: TGTGCCAGCAGCCACGGGGGCAACTATGGCTACACCTTC. Recombination joined TRBV6-5 with TRBJ1-2, with a weak D call of TRBD1 (6 bases match). The V end loses 6 bases and the J end loses 2 bases, and a stretch of 10 bases separates them. Sequences MNHEY (CDR1) and SVGAGI (CDR2) are obtained from the germline V gene. From the cysteine up to the phenylalanine, the CDR3 has a length of 13 residues. Only the CDR3 part of the read is kept: 39 bases, read in frame from the first base.